These 26 T cell receptor beta chains came from one sample sequenced in a study of T-cell reconstitution after alpha-beta-depleted transplantation in children. Preparation of the TCRbeta library used unique molecular identifiers. TCRdb re-analysed the PCR reads in MiXCR, keeping a single row per CDR3 protein. The table shows 250,000 to 350,000 distinct CDR3 sequences, with more than 9% occurring only once. Specimen: PBMCs from the stem cell graft donor, collected from the stem cell graft. The source of these receptors is a human donor who donated a stem cell graft to a child with SCID.

The chain joins TRBV7-9 to TRBJ2-3, with 11 bases identical to TRBD2. The CDR3 runs 16 residues. Trimming removed 5 bases from V and 4 bases from J; junction bases left unmatched: 8. Germline values: CDR1 SEHNR, CDR2 FQNEAQ (reference sequence). This chain's CDR3 is CASSQIAGGPPDTQYF. DNA for the CDR3: TGTGCCAGCAGCCAGATAGCGGGGGGGCCCCCAGATACGCAGTATTTT.

This clonotype was counted only a few times. The rearrangement links TRBV7-9 to TRBJ2-5; D not certain. Germline CDR1 reads SEHNR; CDR2 reads FQNEAQ (reference sequence). The CDR3 has 13 amino acids. V lost 2 bases to trimming and J lost 4 bases, with 8 bases between them. CDR3 bases: TGTGCCAGCAGCTTATTCAGTCTAGAGACCCAGTACTTC. Translation gives CASSLFSLETQYF.

The chain recombines TRBV18 with TRBJ2-3; D is possibly TRBD1 (5 bases). This CDR3 comprises 15 residues. CDR1 and CDR2 (germline): KGHSH, LQKENI. Trimming took 3 bases from V and 8 from J, leaving 18 bases between them. The CDR3 loop reads CASSPGQGAAGTQYF. In DNA form, the CDR3 reads TGTGCCAGCTCACCCGGGCAGGGTGCGGCTGGTACGCAGTATTTT. Full variable domain (rest looked up from reference TRBV18 and TRBJ2-3): NAGVMQNPRHLVRRRGQEARLRCSPMKGHSHVYWYRQLPEEGLKFMVYLQKENIIDESGMPKERFSAEFPKEGPSILRIQQVVRGDSAAYFCASSPGQGAAGTQYFGPGTRLTVL.

This chain joins TRBV18 and TRBJ2-7; possibly TRBD1 for D (6 bases). Trimming cost V 2 bases and J 5 bases, with 13 bases left between them. This CDR3 contains 14 residues. Germline V CDR1 and CDR2: KGHSH, LQKENI. Here the CDR3 reads CASSPYGGLDEQYF. In DNA, the CDR3 is TGTGCCAGCTCACCATATGGGGGCTTGGACGAGCAGTACTTC.

This clonotype was found a few times. The chain combines TRBV3-1 with TRBJ2-7, with 8 bases identical to TRBD2. The V segment lost 0 bases and the J segment 6 bases; nucleotides outside the gene matches: 4. The CDR3 runs 14 residues. Germline CDR1 is LGHDT and CDR2 is YNNKEL (reference sequence). Here the CDR3 DNA reads TGTGCCAGCAGCCAAGACCCGGGAGGGGTCGAGCAGTACTTC. As protein: CASSQDPGGVEQYF.

This clonotype was recorded many times. V usage is TRBV3-1 and J usage is TRBJ2-1, with D tentatively TRBD1 (6 bases). This CDR3 is built from 15 residues. Germline lookup yields CDR1 LGHDT and CDR2 YNNKEL (reference sequence). V shed 0 bases and J shed 6 bases, with 12 bases lying between them. CDR3 in amino acids: CASSQDHIRGNEQFF. CDR3 DNA sequence: TGTGCCAGCAGCCAAGATCATATCAGGGGCAATGAGCAGTTCTTC.

Many counts were recorded for this clonotype. The rearrangement uses TRBV9 and TRBJ2-2, with D maybe TRBD1 (5 bases). Trimming left V 4 bases short and J 6 bases short, with 7 bases between. This CDR3 comprises 12 residues. Germline CDR1 reads SGDLS; CDR2 reads YYNGEE. The chain's CDR3 is CASSPRAGELFF. Here the CDR3 DNA reads TGTGCCAGCAGCCCCAGGGCCGGGGAGCTGTTTTTT.

This rearrangement joins TRBV29-1 to TRBJ2-5; maybe TRBD1 (6 bases). The V and J ends lost 6 bases and 2 bases respectively, with 13 bases between them. This CDR3 region has 13 residues. The germline CDR1 and CDR2 sequences are SQVTM and ANQGSEA. CDR3 amino acids: CSVDPGQQETQYF. CDR3 DNA: TGCAGCGTGGATCCGGGACAACAAGAGACCCAGTACTTC. The whole variable domain, filled in from reference TRBV29-1 and TRBJ2-5, reads SAVISQKPSRDICQRGTSLTIQCQVDSQVTMMFWYRQQPGQSLTLIATANQGSEATYESGFVIDKFPISRPNLTFSTLTVSNMSPEDSSIYLCSVDPGQQETQYFGPGTRLLVL.

This clonotype turned up a few times. This rearrangement joins TRBV11-2 to TRBJ2-5; D possibly corresponds to TRBD2 (5 bases). The CDR3 has 16 residues. CDR1 and CDR2 (germline): SGHAT, FQNNGV. V lost 4 bases and J lost 5, with 20 bases in between. CDR3 in DNA: TGTGCCAGCAGCTCCCTGCTAGGGAAAGCGGTGGAGACCCAGTACTTC. This translates into CASSSLLGKAVETQYF.

The J gene is TRBJ2-5, the V gene TRBV27; 8 positions match TRBD2. The trim removed 2 bases at V and 5 bases at J, leaving 7 bases unmatched. The germline V gene encodes CDR1 MNHEY and CDR2 SMNVEV (reference sequence). This CDR3 is built from 15 residues. The CDR3 loop reads CASSLLGGAFETQYF. The CDR3 DNA reads as TGTGCCAGCAGTTTACTCGGGGGGGCCTTTGAGACCCAGTACTTC.

The V gene is TRBV10-3, the J gene TRBJ1-5, with 7 bases that match TRBD1. CDR1 and CDR2 from the germline V gene are ENHRY and SYGVKD. This CDR3 is 14 amino acids long. J lost 7 bases, V lost 4 bases, and 7 bases had no gene match. The CDR3 DNA is TGTGCCATCAGTGGAACAGGGGATATACAGCCCCAGCATTTT. This translates into CAISGTGDIQPQHF.

The J gene is TRBJ2-2, the V gene TRBV5-1; D not certain. The CDR3 has 15 amino acids. Germline V gene sequence: CDR1 SGHRS, CDR2 YFSETQ. Trimming shortened V by 7 bases and J by 6 bases, and 19 bases separated the two germline ends. CDR3 in amino acids: CASALPFGSAGELFF. The CDR3 bases are TGCGCCAGCGCCCTACCTTTCGGGTCCGCCGGGGAGCTGTTTTTT.

This clonotype has only a few counts. The chain carries TRBV2 and TRBJ2-7, with D possibly TRBD1 on 6 matching bases. Trimming removed 10 bases at V and 1 base at J, with 11 bases between. CDR3 size: 12 residues. The germline gives CDR1 SNHLY, CDR2 FYNNEI. This CDR3 reads CATTDRSYEQYF. CDR3 nucleotides: TGTGCCACTACGGACAGATCCTACGAGCAGTACTTC.

This sequence joins TRBV7-6 and TRBJ1-1, with D perhaps TRBD1 (5 bases). Germline CDR1 reads SGHVS; CDR2 reads FNYEAQ. The CDR3 covers 15 residues. Trimming removed 1 base from V and 4 bases from J, with 13 bases in between. The CDR3 nucleotides are TGTGCCAGCAGCTTAGTACGAGGGGAGGCCACTGAAGCTTTCTTT. Its protein is CASSLVRGEATEAFF.

This clonotype has a handful of counts. The rearrangement joins TRBV14 to TRBJ2-3; D gene unclear. Germline values: CDR1 SGHDN, CDR2 FVKESK. The length of the CDR3 is 16 residues. Trimming removed 4 bases at V and 0 bases at J, with 14 bases between. CDR3 loop: CASSLSGHPSTDTQYF. In DNA, the CDR3 is TGTGCCAGCAGCCTCAGTGGGCACCCAAGCACAGATACGCAGTATTTT.

This chain joins TRBV12-3 or TRBV12-4 and TRBJ1-1; 8 nucleotides agree with TRBD1. J gave up 2 bases and V 6 bases, and 14 bases lay outside the gene matches. This CDR3 is 17 amino acids long. The CDR3 DNA reads as TGTGCCAGCAGCCTAGAAGGGACAGGTATCGCCAACACTGAAGCTTTCTTT. Translated: CASSLEGTGIANTEAFF.

The chain recombines TRBV7-8 with TRBJ2-2; TRBD1 might be the D (5 bases). Germline V gives CDR1 SGHVS, CDR2 FQNEAQ. V was clipped by 7 bases and J by 11 bases, with 17 bases between them. The CDR3 is made up of 13 amino acids. The CDR3 reads CASNIHWGSELFF. The CDR3 coding sequence is TGTGCCAGCAACATCCATTGGGGCAGTGAGCTGTTTTTT.

The chain joins TRBV29-1 to TRBJ2-3; D is undetermined. The germline V gene encodes CDR1 SQVTM and CDR2 ANQGSEA. V was pared by 4 bases and J by 2 bases, with 7 bases between. This CDR3 contains 12 residues. The CDR3: CSVGLPTDTQYF. The CDR3 coding sequence is TGCAGCGTTGGACTTCCCACAGATACGCAGTATTTT.

V usage is TRBV5-6 and J usage is TRBJ2-3, with D unclear. The V gene's germline CDR1 is SGHDT and CDR2 YYEEEE. Trimming stripped 0 bases from V and 2 bases from J, with 13 bases between. This CDR3 contains 16 residues. The CDR3 DNA follows: TGTGCCAGCAGCTTGGAAAGCCGGAGATACACAGATACGCAGTATTTT. It codes for CASSLESRRYTDTQYF.

This clonotype was recorded at least ten times. V usage is TRBV5-5 and J usage is TRBJ1-1; D gene ambiguous. Germline CDR1 reads SGHKS; CDR2 reads YYEKEE (reference sequence). The CDR3 has 14 residues. Trimming pared 4 bases from V and 6 bases from J, leaving 16 bases between. The CDR3 region is CASSALGGNAEAFF. Here the CDR3 DNA reads TGTGCCAGCAGCGCGTTGGGCGGTAACGCTGAAGCTTTCTTT.

The chain uses TRBV3-1 and TRBJ2-7; TRBD2 aligns across 9 bases. CDR1 and CDR2 from the germline V gene are LGHDT and YNNKEL (reference sequence). J lost 3 bases, V lost 0 bases, and 3 bases had no gene match. This CDR3 spans 15 amino acids. This CDR3 reads CASSQDASGVYEQYF. The DNA of the CDR3 is TGTGCCAGCAGCCAAGATGCTAGCGGGGTCTACGAGCAGTACTTC.

This clonotype was detected a few times. The chain carries TRBV20-1 and TRBJ2-7; TRBD1 or TRBD2 may be the D gene (5 bases each). Looked up from germline, CDR1 is DFQATT and CDR2 is SNEGSKA (reference sequence). With 0 bases removed from V and 1 base from J, the gap between germline ends came to 13 bases. The CDR3 is 15 amino acids. In DNA, the CDR3 is TGCAGTGCTAGAGATCGACAGCGACTATCCTACGAGCAGTACTTC. Its protein is CSARDRQRLSYEQYF.

A few counts support this clonotype. The V call is TRBV6-1, the J call TRBJ1-5, with 7 bases aligning to TRBD1. Germline V CDR1 and CDR2: MNHNS, SASEGT. V trimming: 7 bases; J trimming: 3 bases; junction bases outside the gene matches: 9. The CDR3 is made up of 15 amino acids. The DNA of the CDR3 is TGTGCCAGCACAACAGGGGTTTTTGACAATCAGCCCCAGCATTTT. Amino acids: CASTTGVFDNQPQHF.

This clonotype was seen many times. The chain employs TRBV15 and TRBJ2-7; D unclear. The V end lost 5 bases, the J end lost 4 bases, and 15 bases lay between the germline ends. The CDR3 sequence is 14 residues long. The germline CDR1 and CDR2 sequences are LNHNV and YYDKDF (reference sequence). The CDR3 sequence is CATSPRVGYYEQYF. CDR3 coding DNA: TGTGCCACCAGCCCCCGGGTTGGGTATTACGAGCAGTACTTC.

The chain combines TRBV3-1 with TRBJ1-6; D ambiguous. The CDR3 loop spans 15 amino acids. The V end was cut by 0 bases, the J end by 9 bases, with 12 bases between. The germline gives CDR1 LGHDT, CDR2 YNNKEL (reference sequence). This chain's CDR3 is CASSQDLPQISPLHF. The CDR3 coding sequence is TGTGCCAGCAGCCAAGACCTCCCTCAAATTTCACCCCTCCACTTT.

This clonotype was found a few times. This rearrangement joins TRBV29-1 to TRBJ2-7; D is undetermined. The V gene lost 8 bases and the J gene lost 0 bases, with 14 bases spanning the gap. Germline assignment: CDR1 SQVTM and CDR2 ANQGSEA. The CDR3 consists of 13 residues. The CDR3 nucleotides are TGCAGCTTCGGCGTAGGCAGCTCCTACGAGCAGTACTTC. Translated: CSFGVGSSYEQYF.